Shown below are 19 T cell receptor beta chains from a single sample sequenced in a study of beta chain features in type 1 diabetes. Sequenced material consisted of expressed TCRB transcripts (all of the isolated RNA was reverse transcribed). Assay used: immunoSEQ multiplex PCR; TCRdb lists only in-frame clones, some missing. The data hold approximately 150,000 clones, with about 10% observed a single time. Material: naive CD4+ T cells from blood. These TCRs come from a man younger than 35 in good health.

V usage is TRBV5-4 and J usage is TRBJ1-6, with 10 nucleotides matching TRBD1. The V gene end was trimmed by 0 bases and the J gene end by 1 base; junction bases not matched to a gene: 7. CDR3 length: 19 residues. Germline CDR1 is SGHNT and CDR2 is YYREEE (reference sequence). The DNA of the CDR3 is TGTGCCAGCAGCTTGGGACAGGGGGCCAAGGGGTCCTATAATTCACCCCTCCACTTT. Translation gives CASSLGQGAKGSYNSPLHF.

Only a few counts were recorded for this clone. The chain joins TRBV7-9 to TRBJ2-7, with 10 bases matching TRBD2. CDR3 length: 15 residues. Trimming removed 5 bases from V and 7 bases from J; junction bases left unmatched: 11. Germline V lookup: CDR1 SEHNR, CDR2 FQNEAQ (reference sequence). The CDR3 coding sequence is TGTGCCAGCAGCACCAGCGGGGGGGGAATTTGGGAGCAGTACTTC. Encoded protein: CASSTSGGGIWEQYF.

The V and J genes are TRBV9 and TRBJ1-5, with D uncertain. V shed 1 base and J shed 10 bases, with 12 bases lying between them. Germline CDR1 is SGDLS and CDR2 is YYNGEE. This CDR3 is built from 13 residues. CDR3 in amino acids: CASSVREGDPQHF. The CDR3 coding sequence is TGTGCCAGCAGCGTAAGGGAGGGAGATCCCCAGCATTTT.

This clone occurred a few times. The chain employs TRBV5-1 and TRBJ2-5, with 9 bases lining up with TRBD1. The CDR3 is 15 residues long. CDR1 and CDR2 from the germline V gene are SGHRS and YFSETQ. V gave up 3 bases and J gave up 2 bases; unmatched junction bases: 5. CDR3 bases: TGCGCCAGCAGCTCCGGGACAGGGAATCAAGAGACCCAGTACTTC. It is translated as CASSSGTGNQETQYF.

The chain links TRBV7-2 to TRBJ2-2, with 9 bases identical to TRBD2. V lost 3 bases and J lost 4; bases outside the gene matches: 3. The CDR3 length is 15 residues. Germline CDR1 reads SGHTA; CDR2 reads FQGNSA. The CDR3 reads CASSFLAGFTGELFF. The DNA of the CDR3 is TGTGCCAGCAGCTTTCTAGCGGGGTTCACCGGGGAGCTGTTTTTT.

This clone was recorded many times. In the same sample, other DNA sequences code for this CDR3. V gene TRBV5-1 combines with J gene TRBJ2-5; D gene unclear. The CDR3 covers 12 residues. V lost 3 bases and J 2 bases, leaving 5 bases between the germline ends. Germline V gene data show CDR1 as SGHRS and CDR2 as YFSETQ. The CDR3 DNA reads as TGCGCCAGCAGCTCCGGGCAAGAGACCCAGTACTTC. Translated: CASSSGQETQYF.

This clone has only a few counts. This chain joins TRBV14 and TRBJ1-3, with 7 bases matching TRBD1. The CDR3 runs 18 residues. The junction had 12 bases not matched to a gene; V was cut back by 4 bases and J by 0 bases. CDR1 is SGHDN, CDR2 FVKESK, per germline. CDR3 in DNA: TGTGCCAGCAGCCCAGGACAGGCCACGCTAACCTCTGGAAACACCATATATTTT. Its translation: CASSPGQATLTSGNTIYF.

This clone has just a few counts. The chain couples TRBV7-9 to TRBJ2-1; 9 nucleotides match TRBD2. The germline V gene encodes CDR1 SEHNR and CDR2 FQNEAQ (reference sequence). V lost 5 bases and J lost 4; bases outside the gene matches: 9. The CDR3 length is 16 residues. CDR3 loop: CASSPLAGEGYNEQFF. CDR3 nucleotides: TGTGCCAGCAGCCCCTTAGCGGGGGAAGGGTACAATGAGCAGTTCTTC. Using reference TRBV7-9 and TRBJ2-1 for the parts outside the CDR3, the full variable domain is DTGVSQNPRHKITKRGQNVTFRCDPISEHNRLYWYRQTLGQGPEFLTYFQNEAQLEKSRLLSDRFSAERPKGSFSTLEIQRTEQGDSAMYLCASSPLAGEGYNEQFFGPGTRLTVL.

This clone has just a few counts. J is TRBJ1-1 and V is TRBV10-3, with 8 positions matching TRBD1. The CDR3 has 15 amino acids. V lost 4 bases and J lost 7; bases outside the gene matches: 11. Germline V gives CDR1 ENHRY, CDR2 SYGVKD. The CDR3 DNA is TGTGCCATCAGTGGTCCGGACAGGGAGCGTTATGAAGCTTTCTTT. The encoded protein is CAISGPDRERYEAFF.

This clone showed up just a few times. In the same sample, other DNA sequences code for this CDR3. V usage is TRBV5-1 and J usage is TRBJ2-7; D perhaps matches TRBD2 (6 bases). The CDR3 is made up of 17 amino acids. CDR1 and CDR2 (germline): SGHRS, YFSETQ. Trimming took 1 base from V and 2 from J, leaving 19 bases between them. The CDR3: CASSLLFGQGGTYEQYF. The CDR3 DNA follows: TGCGCCAGCAGCTTGTTGTTTGGGCAGGGAGGAACCTACGAGCAGTACTTC.

This clone occurred a few times. The rearrangement joins TRBV29-1 to TRBJ2-3, with TRBD2 identical over 9 bases. Per germline, CDR1 SQVTM and CDR2 ANQGSEA. The CDR3 is made up of 16 amino acids. V gave up 0 bases and J gave up 3 bases; unmatched junction bases: 7. The CDR3 protein is CSVEDLVAGETDTQYF. In DNA form, the CDR3 reads TGCAGCGTTGAAGATCTTGTAGCGGGGGAAACAGATACGCAGTATTTT.

The gene calls are TRBV6-1 and TRBJ2-1, with D hard to call. The CDR3 runs 11 residues. V gave up 10 bases and J gave up 4 bases, with 8 bases separating them. Germline loops: CDR1 MNHNS, CDR2 SASEGT. The CDR3: CATNYYNEQFF. CDR3 DNA: TGTGCCACCAACTATTACAATGAGCAGTTCTTC.

The table lists this clone with a few counts. The V call is TRBV5-1, the J call TRBJ2-2; possible D gene TRBD1, 7 bases. The ends were cut back, 0 bases at V and 7 bases at J, with 16 bases in the middle. Germline V gene data show CDR1 as SGHRS and CDR2 as YFSETQ. This CDR3 is 16 amino acids long. CDR3 sequence reads: CASSLGDREVIGELFF. The DNA of the CDR3 is TGCGCCAGCAGCTTGGGTGACAGGGAGGTAATCGGGGAGCTGTTTTTT.

The V call is TRBV7-2, the J call TRBJ1-6; D possibly corresponds to TRBD1 (5 bases). The CDR3 is 14 amino acids. Germline loops: CDR1 SGHTA, CDR2 FQGNSA. V gave up 1 base and J gave up 10 bases, with 11 bases separating them. This CDR3 is CASSLEGLNSPLHF. As DNA, the CDR3 is TGTGCCAGCAGCTTAGAGGGGCTCAACTCACCCCTCCACTTT.

This clone has just a few counts. The chain links TRBV25-1 to TRBJ2-4, with D perhaps TRBD1 (6 bases). The CDR3 runs to 15 residues. Germline CDR1 MGHDK, CDR2 SYGVNS. V was shortened by 1 base and J by 5 bases, with 12 bases between the two germline ends. DNA for the CDR3: TGTGCCAGCAGTGAATCCGGGACATTCGAAAACATTCAGTACTTC. Translation gives CASSESGTFENIQYF. Supplemented by reference TRBV25-1 and TRBJ2-4, the full variable domain reads EADIYQTPRYLVIGTGKKITLECSQTMGHDKMYWYQQDPGMELHLIHYSYGVNSTEKGDLSSESTVSRIRTEHFPLTLESARPSHTSQYLCASSESGTFENIQYFGAGTRLSVL.

The rearrangement links TRBV9 to TRBJ2-5, with D tentatively TRBD1 (6 bases). Trimming stripped 0 bases from V and 5 bases from J, with 20 bases between. Per germline, CDR1 SGDLS and CDR2 YYNGEE. This CDR3 is built from 17 residues. CDR3 nucleotide sequence: TGTGCCAGCAGCGTAGCTCGAATTGGGGGCGGAAGGGAGACCCAGTACTTC. It encodes CASSVARIGGGRETQYF.

The rearrangement links TRBV7-9 to TRBJ1-2; TRBD1 matches at 10 bases. Germline-derived CDR1 and CDR2 are SEHNR and FQNEAQ (reference sequence). The CDR3 consists of 11 residues. V was clipped by 8 bases and J by 8 bases; unmatched bases: 2. CDR3 sequence (DNA): TGTGCCAGCGGACAGGGGGGGGGCTACACCTTC. Amino acids: CASGQGGGYTF.

The gene calls are TRBV5-4 and TRBJ1-5, with a possible D match to TRBD1 (6 bases). Germline assignment: CDR1 SGHNT and CDR2 YYREEE (reference sequence). Trimming stripped 6 bases from V and 2 bases from J, with 18 bases between. This CDR3 spans 16 amino acids. The CDR3: CASNLEGGGGNQPQHF. The CDR3 DNA reads TGTGCCAGCAACCTAGAGGGAGGGGGAGGCAATCAGCCCCAGCATTTT.

The J gene is TRBJ1-1, the V gene TRBV19; TRBD1 agrees at 8 bases. The CDR3 has 14 residues. V trimming: 4 bases; J trimming: 3 bases; junction bases outside the gene matches: 4. From germline, CDR1 is LNHDA and CDR2 SQIVND (reference sequence). This CDR3 is CASSKTGGDTEAFF. DNA for the CDR3: TGTGCCAGTAGTAAAACAGGGGGAGACACTGAAGCTTTCTTT.